This record looks at one TCR beta chain sequence and its context. Its antigen is not identified. Per germline, CDR1 MGHRA and CDR2 YSYEKL. CDR3 length equals 16 residues. The ends lost 4 bases at V and 8 bases at J; junction bases unmatched: 8. The data are from a study of cytomegalovirus exposure and HLA in healthy donors. PCR involved 60 Vbeta and 13 Jbeta primers. Measured with immunoSEQ multiplex PCR; TCRdb has only the in-frame clones, and not every one. The repertoire has around 90,000 clones, roughly 79% of them found once; the top ten carry 0.5% to 0.65%. Whole-study results and caveats: Previous analysis showed most TCR beta V segments were productive about 87% or about 30% of the time. A list of approximately 150 TCR beta chains associated with cytomegalovirus was given. Analysis was carried out at a later point, and it linked a missense DCLRE1C variant to TCR beta V- and J-gene trimming. HLA restriction was apparent for most CMV-associated TCR beta chains in a later analysis.

This receptor was taken from a man aged 25 to 45 in good health and CMV-seronegative. This sequence joins TRBV4-1 and TRBJ2-1; 13 positions match TRBD2. Specimen: PBMCs. The CDR3 DNA reads TGCGCCAGCAGCCCCGGGACTAGCGGGGCTTTCTATGAGCAGTTCTTC. This sequence encodes CASSPGTSGAFYEQFF.